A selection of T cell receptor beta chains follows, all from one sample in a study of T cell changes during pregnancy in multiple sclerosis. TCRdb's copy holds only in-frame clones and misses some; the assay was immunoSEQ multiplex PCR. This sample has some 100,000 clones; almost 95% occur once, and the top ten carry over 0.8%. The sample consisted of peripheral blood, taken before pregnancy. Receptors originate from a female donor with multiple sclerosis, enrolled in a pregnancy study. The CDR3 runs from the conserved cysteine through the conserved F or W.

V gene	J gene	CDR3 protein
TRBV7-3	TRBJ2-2	CASSLKPNTGELFF
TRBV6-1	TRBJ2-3	CATREGQTHYTDTQYF
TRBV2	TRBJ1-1	CASRMDRGDTEAFF
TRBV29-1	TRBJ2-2	CSGGGPYTGELFF
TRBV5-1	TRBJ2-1	CASRMGQGEGEQFF
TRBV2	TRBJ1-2	CASSGGIANYGYTF
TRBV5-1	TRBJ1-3	CASSLMGEVVYF
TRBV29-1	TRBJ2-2	CSVAGLAATGELFF
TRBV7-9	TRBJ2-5	CASSSVNLETQYF
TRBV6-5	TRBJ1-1	CASSHPGVMNTEAFF
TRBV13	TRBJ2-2	CASSMSYTGELFF
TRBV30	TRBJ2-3	CAWSVPIPERRWDTQYF
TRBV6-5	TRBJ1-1	CASSRGNRGTEAFF
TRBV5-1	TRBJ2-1	CASSLTSGLYNEQFF
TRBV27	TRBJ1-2	CASSSTGINYGYTF
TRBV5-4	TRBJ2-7	CASTPGTGGVYEQYF
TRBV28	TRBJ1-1	CASSSGTGSGTEAFF
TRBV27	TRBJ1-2	CASSPRGGFYTF
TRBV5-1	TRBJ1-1	CASSYIQGASNTEAFF
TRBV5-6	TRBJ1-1	CASRLLGQSTEAFF
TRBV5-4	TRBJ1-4	CASSLGRLDLNEKLFF
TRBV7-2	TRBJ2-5	CASDQGGSVQTQYF
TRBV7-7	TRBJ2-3	CASSLGLAGGPDTQYF
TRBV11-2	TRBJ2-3	CASSTASRPTDTQYF
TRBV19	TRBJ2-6	CASSMARSSGANVLTF
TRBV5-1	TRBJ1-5	CASSVDRGRNQPQHF